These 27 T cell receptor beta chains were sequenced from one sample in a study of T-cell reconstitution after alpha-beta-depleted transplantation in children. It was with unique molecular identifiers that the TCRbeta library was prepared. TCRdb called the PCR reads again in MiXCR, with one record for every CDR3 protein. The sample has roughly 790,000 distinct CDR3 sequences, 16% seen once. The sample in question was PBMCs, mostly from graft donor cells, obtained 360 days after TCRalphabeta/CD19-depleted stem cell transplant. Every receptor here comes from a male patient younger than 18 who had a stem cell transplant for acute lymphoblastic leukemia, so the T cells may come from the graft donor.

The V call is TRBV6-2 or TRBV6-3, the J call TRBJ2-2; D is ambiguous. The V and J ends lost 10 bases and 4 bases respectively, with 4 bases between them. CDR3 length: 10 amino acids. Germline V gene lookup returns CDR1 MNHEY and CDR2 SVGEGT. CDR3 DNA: TGTGCCACCGGCACCGGGGAGCTGTTTTTT. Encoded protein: CATGTGELFF.

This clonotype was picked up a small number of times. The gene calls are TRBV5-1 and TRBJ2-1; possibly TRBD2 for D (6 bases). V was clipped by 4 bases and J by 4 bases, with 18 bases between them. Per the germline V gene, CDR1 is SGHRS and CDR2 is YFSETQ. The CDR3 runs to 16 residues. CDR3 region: CASSHGGAGGYNEQFF. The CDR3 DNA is TGCGCCAGCAGCCACGGGGGAGCGGGCGGGTACAATGAGCAGTTCTTC.

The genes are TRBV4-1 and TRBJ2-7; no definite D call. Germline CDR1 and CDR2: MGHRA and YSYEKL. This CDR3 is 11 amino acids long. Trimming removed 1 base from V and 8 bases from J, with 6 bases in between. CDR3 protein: CASSQGAKQYF. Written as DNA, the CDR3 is TGCGCCAGCAGCCAAGGGGCCAAGCAGTACTTC.

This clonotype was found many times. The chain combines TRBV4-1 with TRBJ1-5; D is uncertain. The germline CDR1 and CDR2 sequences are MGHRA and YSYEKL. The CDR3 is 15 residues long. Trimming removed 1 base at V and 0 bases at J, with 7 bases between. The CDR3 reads CASSQAAYSNQPQHF. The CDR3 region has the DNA TGCGCCAGCAGCCAAGCGGCGTATAGCAATCAGCCCCAGCATTTT.

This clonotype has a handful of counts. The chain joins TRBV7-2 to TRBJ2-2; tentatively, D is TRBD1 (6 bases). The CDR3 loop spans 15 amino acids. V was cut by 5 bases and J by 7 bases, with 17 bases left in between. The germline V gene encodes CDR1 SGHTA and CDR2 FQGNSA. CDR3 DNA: TGTGCCAGCAGCCCCGGGACAAGAGTGAACGGGGAGCTGTTTTTT. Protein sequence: CASSPGTRVNGELFF.

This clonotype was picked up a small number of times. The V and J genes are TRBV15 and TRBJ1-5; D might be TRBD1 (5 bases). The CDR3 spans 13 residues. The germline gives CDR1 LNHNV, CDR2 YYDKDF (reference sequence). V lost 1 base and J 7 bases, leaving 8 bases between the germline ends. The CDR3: CATSRVGEQPQHF. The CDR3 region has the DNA TGTGCCACCAGCAGAGTGGGGGAACAGCCCCAGCATTTT. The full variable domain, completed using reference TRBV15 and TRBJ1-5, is DAMVIQNPRYQVTQFGKPVTLSCSQTLNHNVMYWYQQKSSQAPKLLFHYYDKDFNNEADTPDNFQSRRPNTSFCFLDIRSPGLGDTAMYLCATSRVGEQPQHFGDGTRLSIL.

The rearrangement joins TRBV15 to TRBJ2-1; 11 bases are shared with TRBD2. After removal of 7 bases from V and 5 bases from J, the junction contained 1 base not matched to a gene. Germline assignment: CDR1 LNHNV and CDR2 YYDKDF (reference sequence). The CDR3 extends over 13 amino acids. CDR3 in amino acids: CATTLAGDNEQFF. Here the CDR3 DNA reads TGTGCCACCACACTAGCGGGAGACAATGAGCAGTTCTTC.

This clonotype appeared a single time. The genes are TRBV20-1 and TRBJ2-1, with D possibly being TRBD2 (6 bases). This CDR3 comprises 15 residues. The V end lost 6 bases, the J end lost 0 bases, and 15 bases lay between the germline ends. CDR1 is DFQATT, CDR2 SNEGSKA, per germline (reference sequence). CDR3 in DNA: TGCAGTGCCACAACCGGGACTCGCTCCTACAATGAGCAGTTCTTC. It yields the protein CSATTGTRSYNEQFF.

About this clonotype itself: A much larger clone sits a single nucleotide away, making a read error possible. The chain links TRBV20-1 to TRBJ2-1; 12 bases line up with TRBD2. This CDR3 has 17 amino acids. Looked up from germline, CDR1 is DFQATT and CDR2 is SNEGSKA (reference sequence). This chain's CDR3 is CCARDGSTSGSSNEQFF. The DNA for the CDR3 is TGCTGTGCTAGAGATGGGTCGACTAGCGGGAGTAGCAATGAGCAGTTCTTC.

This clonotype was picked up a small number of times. The CDR3 DNA reads as TGCGCCAGCAGCCAAGGTGGCCTAGCTAAAGAGACCCAGTACTTC. This gives the protein CASSQGGLAKETQYF. V and J are TRBV4-1 and TRBJ2-5; tentatively, D is TRBD2 (5 bases). V shed 1 base and J shed 3 bases, with 12 bases lying between them. Germline assignment: CDR1 MGHRA and CDR2 YSYEKL. CDR3 size: 15 residues.

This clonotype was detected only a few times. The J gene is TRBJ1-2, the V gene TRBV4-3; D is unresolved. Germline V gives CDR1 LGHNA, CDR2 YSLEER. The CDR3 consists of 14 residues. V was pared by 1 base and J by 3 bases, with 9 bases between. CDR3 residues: CASSQAPGHYGYTF. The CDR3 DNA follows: TGCGCCAGCAGCCAAGCCCCGGGCCACTATGGCTACACCTTC.

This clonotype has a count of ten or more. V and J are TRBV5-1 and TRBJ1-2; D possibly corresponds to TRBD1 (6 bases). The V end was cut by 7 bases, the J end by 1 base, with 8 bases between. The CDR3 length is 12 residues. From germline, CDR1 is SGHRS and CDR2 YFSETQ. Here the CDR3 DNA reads TGCGCCAGCTACAGGGATAACTATGGCTACACCTTC. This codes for CASYRDNYGYTF.

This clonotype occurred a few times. DNA of the CDR3: TGTGCCAGCAGCGCCATCCCGGGACTAGACACAGATACGCAGTATTTT. Residues: CASSAIPGLDTDTQYF. The chain is built from TRBV7-9 and TRBJ2-3, with 8 positions matching TRBD2. The CDR3 totals 16 residues. Unmatched junction bases numbered 9, after V lost 5 bases and J lost 2 bases. From germline, CDR1 is SEHNR and CDR2 FQNEAQ (reference sequence).

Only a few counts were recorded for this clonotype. The CDR3 DNA reads as TGCGCCAGCACCTACGTCAGGGGAGACCAAGAGACCCAGTACTTC. Its translation: CASTYVRGDQETQYF. V gene TRBV5-1 combines with J gene TRBJ2-5; D might be TRBD1 (6 bases). The CDR3 has 15 amino acids. The germline V and J ends were trimmed by 6 bases and 0 bases, with 15 bases remaining between them. Germline V gene data show CDR1 as SGHRS and CDR2 as YFSETQ.

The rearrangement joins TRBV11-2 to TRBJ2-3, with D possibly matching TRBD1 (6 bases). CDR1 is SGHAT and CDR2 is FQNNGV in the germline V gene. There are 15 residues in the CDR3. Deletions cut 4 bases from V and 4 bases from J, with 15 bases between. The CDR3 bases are TGTGCCAGCAGCTCTGGGCGACAGGTCTCAGATACGCAGTATTTT. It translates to CASSSGRQVSDTQYF.

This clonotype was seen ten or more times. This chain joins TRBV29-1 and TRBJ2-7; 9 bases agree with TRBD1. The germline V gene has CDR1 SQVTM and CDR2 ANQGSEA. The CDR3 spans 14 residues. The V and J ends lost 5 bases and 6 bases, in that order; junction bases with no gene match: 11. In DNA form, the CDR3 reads TGCAGCGTTTCACCGGGACAGGGAAGAGGCGAGCAGTACTTC. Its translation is CSVSPGQGRGEQYF.

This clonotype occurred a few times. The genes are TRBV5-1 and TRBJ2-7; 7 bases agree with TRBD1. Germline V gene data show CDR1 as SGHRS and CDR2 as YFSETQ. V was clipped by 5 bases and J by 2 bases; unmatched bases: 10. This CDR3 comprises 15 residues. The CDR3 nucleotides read TGCGCCAGCAGATCGACAGGGCGCCTAACCTACGAGCAGTACTTC. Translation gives CASRSTGRLTYEQYF. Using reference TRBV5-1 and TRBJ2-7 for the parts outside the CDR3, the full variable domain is KAGVTQTPRYLIKTRGQQVTLSCSPISGHRSVSWYQQTPGQGLQFLFEYFSETQRNKGNFPGRFSGRQFSNSRSEMNVSTLELGDSALYLCASRSTGRLTYEQYFGPGTRLTVT.

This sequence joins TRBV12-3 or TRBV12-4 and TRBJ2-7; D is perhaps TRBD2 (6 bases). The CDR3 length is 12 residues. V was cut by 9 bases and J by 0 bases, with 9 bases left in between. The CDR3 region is CARRGSSYEQYF. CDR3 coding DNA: TGTGCCAGACGGGGGAGCTCCTACGAGCAGTACTTC.

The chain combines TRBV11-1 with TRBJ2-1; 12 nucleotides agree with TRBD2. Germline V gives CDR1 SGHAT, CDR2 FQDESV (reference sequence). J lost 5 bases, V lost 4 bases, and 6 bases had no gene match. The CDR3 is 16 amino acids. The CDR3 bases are TGTGCCAGCAGCTCGGGACTAGCGGGCCTAGACAATGAGCAGTTCTTC. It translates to CASSSGLAGLDNEQFF.

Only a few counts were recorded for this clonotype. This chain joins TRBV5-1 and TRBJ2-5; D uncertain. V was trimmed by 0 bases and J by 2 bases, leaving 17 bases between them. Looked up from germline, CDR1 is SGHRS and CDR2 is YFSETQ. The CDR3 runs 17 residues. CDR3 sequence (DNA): TGCGCCAGCAGCTTGGAGGTCAATACGTGGGCACAAGAGACCCAGTACTTC. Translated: CASSLEVNTWAQETQYF. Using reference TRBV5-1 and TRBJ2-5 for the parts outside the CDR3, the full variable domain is KAGVTQTPRYLIKTRGQQVTLSCSPISGHRSVSWYQQTPGQGLQFLFEYFSETQRNKGNFPGRFSGRQFSNSRSEMNVSTLELGDSALYLCASSLEVNTWAQETQYFGPGTRLLVL.

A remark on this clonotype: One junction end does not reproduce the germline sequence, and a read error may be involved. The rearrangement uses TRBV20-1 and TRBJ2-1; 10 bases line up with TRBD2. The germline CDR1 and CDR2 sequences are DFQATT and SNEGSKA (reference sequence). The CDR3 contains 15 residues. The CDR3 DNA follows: TGCTGTGCTAGAGAGCTAGCGGGAGTAGGGAATGAGCAGTTCTTC. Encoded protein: CCARELAGVGNEQFF.

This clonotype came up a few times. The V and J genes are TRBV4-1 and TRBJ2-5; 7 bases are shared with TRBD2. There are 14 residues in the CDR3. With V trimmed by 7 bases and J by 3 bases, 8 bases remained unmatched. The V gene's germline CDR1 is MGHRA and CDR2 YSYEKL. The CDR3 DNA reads TGCGCCAGCACCTCGGGACTACTGGAAGAGACCCAGTACTTC. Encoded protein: CASTSGLLEETQYF.

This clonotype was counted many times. For the CDR3, the DNA is TGTGCCAGCAGCCCCCACTCCAAACTCTCTGGAAACACCATATATTTT. Amino acid sequence: CASSPHSKLSGNTIYF. The rearrangement uses TRBV7-6 and TRBJ1-3; D ambiguous. The germline gives CDR1 SGHVS, CDR2 FNYEAQ. The V end lost 5 bases, the J end lost 0 bases, and 14 bases lay between the germline ends. This CDR3 has 16 residues.

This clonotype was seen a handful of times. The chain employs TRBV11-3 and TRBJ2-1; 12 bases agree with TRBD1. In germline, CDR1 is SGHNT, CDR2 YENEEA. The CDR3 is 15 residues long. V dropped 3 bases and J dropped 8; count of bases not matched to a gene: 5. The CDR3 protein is CASSFTGTGGDEQFF. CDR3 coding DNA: TGTGCCAGCAGCTTTACCGGGACAGGGGGCGATGAGCAGTTCTTC.

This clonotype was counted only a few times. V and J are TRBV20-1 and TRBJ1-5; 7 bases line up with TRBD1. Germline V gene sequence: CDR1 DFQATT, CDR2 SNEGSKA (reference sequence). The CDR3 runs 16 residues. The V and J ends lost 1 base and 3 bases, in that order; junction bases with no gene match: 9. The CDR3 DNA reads TGCAGTGCTAGAGGGGGACAGAGTCATAACAATCAGCCCCAGCATTTT. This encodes CSARGGQSHNNQPQHF.

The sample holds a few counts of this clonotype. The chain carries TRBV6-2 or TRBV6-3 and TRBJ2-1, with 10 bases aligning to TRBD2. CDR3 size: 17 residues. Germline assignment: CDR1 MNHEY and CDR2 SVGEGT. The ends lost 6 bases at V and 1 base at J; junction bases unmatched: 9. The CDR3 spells CASRGSGRAKSYNEQFF. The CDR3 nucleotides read TGTGCCAGCAGAGGAAGCGGGAGGGCCAAGTCCTACAATGAGCAGTTCTTC.

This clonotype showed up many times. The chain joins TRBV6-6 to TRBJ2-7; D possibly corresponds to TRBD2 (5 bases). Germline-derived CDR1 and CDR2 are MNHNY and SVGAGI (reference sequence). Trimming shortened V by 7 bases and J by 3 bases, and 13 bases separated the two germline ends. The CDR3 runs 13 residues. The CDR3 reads CASKSEGNYEQYF. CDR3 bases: TGTGCCAGCAAGAGCGAGGGCAACTACGAGCAGTACTTC.